The clone carrying this T cell receptor (beta chain) appeared many times. The target antigen is unknown. The data derive from a study of T cells in Graves' hyperthyroidism and ophthalmopathy. Amplified TCR beta CDR3 regions derived from RNA transcripts. The HTBI primer set drove a first-round RT-PCR of the TCR CDR3. Using its own MiXCR run on the multiplex PCR reads, TCRdb lists one record per CDR3 protein. The sample yields 300,000 or so distinct CDR3 sequences, 16% seen once. If no ophthalmopathy progression occurred within 18 months, Graves' hyperthyroidism was stable. Patients aged 18 to 65 with hyperthyroidism were newly diagnosed, with duration under 2 months. The PBMCs were sourced from fresh peripheral blood (about 9.6 ml). General study points: Model-based prediction identified ophthalmopathy a median 6.5 months prior to its onset.

Sequencing was done on a sample of blood. The receptor was isolated from a man aged 25-45 years with Graves' hyperthyroidism.

The CDR3: CASSEGSGNTIYF. The CDR3 nucleotides read TGTGCCAGCAGTGAGGGCTCTGGAAACACCATATATTTT. The chain joins TRBV2 to TRBJ1-3; no reliable D call. The V gene lost 3 bases and the J gene lost 0 bases, with 3 bases spanning the gap. This CDR3 region has 13 residues. CDR1 is SNHLY, CDR2 FYNNEI, per germline.